The 27 T cell receptor beta chains below were found in one sample sequenced in a study of T cells in localized non-small cell lung cancer. The assay was immunoSEQ multiplex PCR, and TCRdb's table has in-frame clones only and misses some. The sample carries about a thousand clones, 30% to 40% recorded once. This specimen was normal lung tissue next to the tumor, taken before any cancer treatment. The receptors shown here come from a female donor over 55 with stage I lung adenocarcinoma.

The genes are TRBV19 and TRBJ2-1, with D possibly TRBD1 on 5 matching bases. V was pared by 11 bases and J by 0 bases, with 29 bases between. The CDR3 length is 19 residues. Germline CDR1 LNHDA, CDR2 SQIVND (reference sequence). CDR3 DNA: TGTGCCGACAGTAGACGCCGAACCTCCAGGGAAGGCTCCTACAATGAGCAGTTCTTC. Translated: CADSRRRTSREGSYNEQFF. The full variable domain, rest sourced from reference TRBV19 and TRBJ2-1, is DGGITQSPKYLFRKEGQNVTLSCEQNLNHDAMYWYRQDPGQGLRLIYYSQIVNDFQKGDIAEGYSVSREKKESFPLTVTSAQKNPTAFYLCADSRRRTSREGSYNEQFFGPGTRLTVL.

The chain couples TRBV6-8 to TRBJ1-2; D gene ambiguous. The germline V gene has CDR1 MNHGY and CDR2 SAAAGT. Trimming took 5 bases from V and 8 from J, leaving 12 bases between them. The CDR3 loop spans 12 amino acids. For the CDR3, the DNA is TGTGCCAGCAGTGAGGCCCCGGGGGGCTACACCTTC. It yields the protein CASSEAPGGYTF.

This chain joins TRBV18 and TRBJ2-7; 9 nucleotides match TRBD2. Germline CDR1 is KGHSH and CDR2 is LQKENI. V dropped 0 bases and J dropped 5; count of bases not matched to a gene: 11. This CDR3 region has 17 residues. The CDR3 sequence: CASSPPVWLAGLNEQYF. The CDR3 nucleotides are TGTGCCAGCTCACCACCGGTGTGGCTAGCGGGACTCAACGAGCAGTACTTC.

The chain joins TRBV9 to TRBJ1-1; the D is unclear. The V end was cut by 5 bases, the J end by 1 base, with 12 bases between. Germline assignment: CDR1 SGDLS and CDR2 YYNGEE. This CDR3 contains 14 residues. The CDR3 protein is CASSLRPANTEAFF. CDR3 sequence (DNA): TGTGCCAGCAGTCTTCGACCAGCGAACACTGAAGCTTTCTTT.

This rearrangement joins TRBV28 to TRBJ1-2; a weak D match, TRBD1 (6 bases). Per the germline V gene, CDR1 is MDHEN and CDR2 is SYDVKM. V lost 6 bases and J 7 bases, leaving 18 bases between the germline ends. This CDR3 comprises 14 residues. As DNA, the CDR3 is TGTGCCAGCAGGGGGGACACCCTCTGGGGTGGCTACACCTTC. Its protein is CASRGDTLWGGYTF.

This clone appeared a few times. The chain combines TRBV9 with TRBJ1-1, with TRBD1 as a possible D gene (5 bases). Trimming pared 6 bases from V and 5 bases from J, leaving 20 bases between. The CDR3 has 15 amino acids. Germline V CDR1 and CDR2: SGDLS, YYNGEE. CDR3 DNA sequence: TGTGCCAGCAACCCTAGACGGGACCTGGGGACTGAAGCTTTCTTT. Translating gives CASNPRRDLGTEAFF.

The chain joins TRBV6-8 to TRBJ1-1; perhaps TRBD1 as D (6 bases). With 3 bases removed from V and 2 bases from J, the gap between germline ends came to 10 bases. The germline CDR1 and CDR2 sequences are MNHGY and SAAAGT. The CDR3 runs 14 residues. The CDR3 DNA reads as TGTGCCAGCAGTTATGGGACACCAAACACTGAAGCTTTCTTT. Protein: CASSYGTPNTEAFF.

This clone was seen only a few times. The chain is built from TRBV11-3 and TRBJ2-7; D is perhaps TRBD2 (6 bases). The CDR3 consists of 15 residues. Trimming removed 5 bases at V and 7 bases at J, with 21 bases between. Looked up from germline, CDR1 is SGHNT and CDR2 is YENEEA. CDR3 protein: CASSPRGNRKGEQYF. The DNA for the CDR3 is TGTGCCAGCAGCCCGCGCGGGAATCGCAAAGGGGAGCAGTACTTC.

This clone has more than one count but fewer than ten. At one of its ends the junction is not consistent with the germline gene, which may arise from a read error. The chain carries TRBV6-8 and TRBJ2-7, with 9 nucleotides matching TRBD2. This CDR3 is 17 amino acids long. Per the germline V gene, CDR1 is MNHGY and CDR2 is SAAAGT. CDR3 coding DNA: TGTGCCAGCAATTACAAGGGGGCTAGCGGGACTACCTACGAGCAGTACTTC. It encodes CASNYKGASGTTYEQYF.

This clone was seen only a few times. CDR3 sequence reads: CASSSGTGHYGYTF. CDR3 DNA: TGTGCCAGCAGTTCCGGGACAGGGCACTATGGCTACACCTTC. The chain joins TRBV11-3 to TRBJ1-2, with 9 positions matching TRBD1. With 6 bases clipped from V and 3 bases from J, the junction kept 5 bases outside the gene matches. From germline, CDR1 is SGHNT and CDR2 YENEEA. The CDR3 consists of 14 residues.

V usage is TRBV28 and J usage is TRBJ2-7; D is undetermined. Germline CDR1 is MDHEN and CDR2 is SYDVKM. Trimming stripped 6 bases from V and 3 bases from J, with 15 bases between. The CDR3 sequence is 14 residues long. CDR3 bases: TGTGCCAGCAGATCGTTTGGGCTCGGCTACGAGCAGTACTTC. It specifies CASRSFGLGYEQYF.

CDR3 protein: CAGGTGNEKLFF. CDR3 DNA sequence: TGTGCCGGCGGGACAGGAAATGAAAAACTGTTTTTT. The genes are TRBV2 and TRBJ1-4, with 8 bases fitting TRBD1. The CDR3 is 12 amino acids. Trimming at V came to 11 bases and at J to 5 bases, leaving 4 bases not matched to a gene. Germline V gene data show CDR1 as SNHLY and CDR2 as FYNNEI.

The chain recombines TRBV29-1 with TRBJ2-3, with 11 nucleotides matching TRBD2. V was clipped by 7 bases and J by 11 bases; unmatched bases: 11. The CDR3 is 13 amino acids. The germline CDR1 and CDR2 sequences are SQVTM and ANQGSEA. CDR3 bases: TGCAGCGCGTCTCTAGCGGGAGGCCCGAGGCAGTATTTT. Its translation: CSASLAGGPRQYF.

The rearrangement joins TRBV28 to TRBJ2-2; 10 bases fit TRBD2. The CDR3 has 15 amino acids. Germline CDR1 reads MDHEN; CDR2 reads SYDVKM. V lost 2 bases, J lost 9 bases, and 6 bases stayed unmatched. The CDR3 loop is CASSLGASGRRELFF. The CDR3 region has the DNA TGTGCCAGCAGTTTAGGGGCTAGCGGGAGACGGGAGCTGTTTTTT.

This clone was seen just once. The V gene is TRBV18, the J gene TRBJ2-7; 9 bases are shared with TRBD2. The germline CDR1 and CDR2 sequences are KGHSH and LQKENI. J was trimmed by 4 bases and V by 3 bases; bases with no gene match: 4. This CDR3 has 14 amino acids. CDR3 in DNA: TGTGCCAGCTCACCGAGCGGGAGGAGGTACGAGCAGTACTTC. This gives the protein CASSPSGRRYEQYF. Together with reference TRBV18 and TRBJ2-7, the CDR3 gives the full variable domain: NAGVMQNPRHLVRRRGQEARLRCSPMKGHSHVYWYRQLPEEGLKFMVYLQKENIIDESGMPKERFSAEFPKEGPSILRIQQVVRGDSAAYFCASSPSGRRYEQYFGPGTRLTVT.

This sequence joins TRBV6-8 and TRBJ2-5; D call uncertain. The ends were cut back, 7 bases at V and 3 bases at J, with 9 bases in the middle. Looked up from germline, CDR1 is MNHGY and CDR2 is SAAAGT. The CDR3 is 12 residues long. The CDR3 DNA sequence: TGTGCCAGCACCGCACACAAAGAGACCCAGTACTTC. Residues: CASTAHKETQYF.

This clone appeared a few times. The V gene is TRBV7-5, the J gene TRBJ1-2. TRBV7-5 is labeled a pseudogene. This CDR3 has 14 residues. The CDR3 spells CASSLRGGDYGYTF. In DNA, the CDR3 is TGTGCCAGCAGCTTAAGGGGGGGTGACTATGGCTACACCTTC.

V and J are TRBV19 and TRBJ2-3; 10 positions agree with TRBD1. V shed 6 bases, J shed 6 bases, and the junction held 6 bases outside the gene matches. This CDR3 has 14 amino acids. Germline V gives CDR1 LNHDA, CDR2 SQIVND (reference sequence). In DNA, the CDR3 is TGTGCCAGTAGGACAGGGGGCCCTCGGGATACGCAGTATTTT. This codes for CASRTGGPRDTQYF.

Only a few counts were recorded for this clone. The J gene is TRBJ2-7, the V gene TRBV6-8; TRBD2 agrees at 7 bases. V was pared by 6 bases and J by 3 bases, with 8 bases of the junction left unmatched. The CDR3 spans 14 residues. CDR1 is MNHGY and CDR2 is SAAAGT in the germline V gene. Here the CDR3 DNA reads TGTGCCAGCAGCCCCGGACTAGGCGTCTACGAGCAGTACTTC. This codes for CASSPGLGVYEQYF.

This clone turned up a few times. The chain links TRBV9 to TRBJ2-7; 9 nucleotides match TRBD1. CDR3 length: 13 amino acids. J was trimmed by 4 bases and V by 5 bases; bases with no gene match: 4. Germline lookup yields CDR1 SGDLS and CDR2 YYNGEE. The CDR3 sequence: CASSTGTGYEQYF. CDR3 DNA sequence: TGTGCCAGCAGTACCGGGACAGGGTACGAGCAGTACTTC.

This clone was observed a few times. This chain connects TRBV28 to TRBJ2-6; no clear D. The CDR3 spans 14 residues. Germline V gene lookup returns CDR1 MDHEN and CDR2 SYDVKM. Trimming left V 4 bases short and J 12 bases short, with 16 bases between. CDR3 sequence reads: CASSSGYPLLVLTF. The DNA of the CDR3 is TGTGCCAGCAGTTCGGGCTACCCCCTTCTCGTCCTGACTTTC.

This clone was counted only a few times. The V gene is TRBV27, the J gene TRBJ2-3; tentatively, D is TRBD1 (7 bases). Trimming pared 5 bases from V and 0 bases from J, leaving 15 bases between. The CDR3 loop spans 16 amino acids. CDR1 is MNHEY and CDR2 is SMNVEV in the germline V gene (reference sequence). This CDR3 reads CASSVFRGASTDTQYF. CDR3 DNA: TGTGCCAGCAGTGTCTTCAGGGGGGCTAGCACAGATACGCAGTATTTT.

This chain uses TRBV18 with TRBJ2-1; D may be TRBD1 (5 bases). The CDR3 runs to 14 residues. Germline values: CDR1 KGHSH, CDR2 LQKENI. The ends were cut back, 2 bases at V and 5 bases at J, with 10 bases in the middle. The CDR3 region is CASSPVGADNEQFF. CDR3 DNA sequence: TGTGCCAGCTCACCAGTAGGGGCGGACAATGAGCAGTTCTTC.

This clone is categorized as large (0.1 to 1%). The chain employs TRBV12-2 and TRBJ1-2; the table names TRBD1, a call not compared with the DNA. TRBV12-2 constitutes a pseudogene. The CDR3 has 17 amino acids. For the CDR3, the DNA is TGTGCAAGTCGCTTAGGATTAGGAGGACAGGGAAGAGGTGGCTACACCTTC. This encodes CASRLGLGGQGRGGYTF.

The chain has TRBV6-8 and TRBJ2-5; 13 bases align to TRBD2. This CDR3 region has 18 residues. V lost 2 bases, J lost 0 bases, and 6 bases stayed unmatched. Per the germline V gene, CDR1 is MNHGY and CDR2 is SAAAGT. This CDR3 reads CASSYPPGTSGNQETQYF. CDR3 DNA: TGTGCCAGCAGTTACCCTCCCGGGACTAGCGGGAACCAAGAGACCCAGTACTTC.

The sample holds a few counts of this clone. The rearrangement joins TRBV6-4 to TRBJ2-3, with D uncertain. CDR1 is MRHNA, CDR2 SNTAGT, per germline. Trimming pared 5 bases from V and 10 bases from J, leaving 10 bases between. This CDR3 contains 11 residues. CDR3 bases: TGTGCCAGCAGTTACCTAGGTCCGCAGTATTTT. Translating gives CASSYLGPQYF.

The table lists this clone with a few counts. This chain connects TRBV9 to TRBJ2-5; 9 nucleotides agree with TRBD1. Trimming cost V 0 bases and J 4 bases; bases outside gene matches: 7. Germline lookup yields CDR1 SGDLS and CDR2 YYNGEE. This CDR3 region has 16 residues. The CDR3 region has the DNA TGTGCCAGCAGCGTAGTGGACAGGGGCCTCGCAGAGACCCAGTACTTC. Its translation is CASSVVDRGLAETQYF.